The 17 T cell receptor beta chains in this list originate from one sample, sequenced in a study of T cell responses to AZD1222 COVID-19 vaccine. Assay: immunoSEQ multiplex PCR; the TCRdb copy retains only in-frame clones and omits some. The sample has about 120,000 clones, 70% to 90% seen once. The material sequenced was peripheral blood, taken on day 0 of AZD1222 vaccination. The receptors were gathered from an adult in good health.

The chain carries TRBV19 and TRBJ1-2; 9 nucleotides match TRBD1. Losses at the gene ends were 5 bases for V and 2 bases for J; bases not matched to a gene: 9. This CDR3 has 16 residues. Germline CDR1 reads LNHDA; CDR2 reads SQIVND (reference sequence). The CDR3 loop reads CASSVRDRVVNYGYTF. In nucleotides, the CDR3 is TGTGCCAGTAGTGTCAGGGACAGGGTGGTCAACTATGGCTACACCTTC.

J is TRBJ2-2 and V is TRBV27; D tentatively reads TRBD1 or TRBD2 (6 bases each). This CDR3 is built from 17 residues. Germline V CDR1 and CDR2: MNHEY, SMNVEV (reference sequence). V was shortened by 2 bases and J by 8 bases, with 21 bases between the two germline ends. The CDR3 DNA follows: TGTGCCAGCAGTTTAACGACAGGCCTAGCGCGCCTTGGGGAGCTGTTTTTT. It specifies CASSLTTGLARLGELFF.

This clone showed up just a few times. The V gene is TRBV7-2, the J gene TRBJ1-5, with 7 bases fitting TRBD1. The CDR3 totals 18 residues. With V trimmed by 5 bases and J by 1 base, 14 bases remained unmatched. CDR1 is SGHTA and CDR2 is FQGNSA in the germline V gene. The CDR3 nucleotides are TGTGCCAGCAGCCCCAGCCCTTACAGGGGAAGGAGCAATCAGCCCCAGCATTTT. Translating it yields CASSPSPYRGRSNQPQHF.

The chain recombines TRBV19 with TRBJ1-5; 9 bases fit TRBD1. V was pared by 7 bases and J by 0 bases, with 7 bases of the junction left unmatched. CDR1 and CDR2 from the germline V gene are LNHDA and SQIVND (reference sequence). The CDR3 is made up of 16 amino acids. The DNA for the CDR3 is TGTGCCAGTATCCAGACAGGGGGGAATAGCAATCAGCCCCAGCATTTT. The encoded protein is CASIQTGGNSNQPQHF.

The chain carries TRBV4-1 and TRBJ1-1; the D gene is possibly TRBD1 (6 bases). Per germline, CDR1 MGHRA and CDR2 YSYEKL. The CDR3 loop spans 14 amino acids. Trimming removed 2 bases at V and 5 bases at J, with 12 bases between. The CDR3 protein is CASSQSGAATEAFF. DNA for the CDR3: TGCGCCAGCAGCCAATCAGGGGCAGCTACTGAAGCTTTCTTT.

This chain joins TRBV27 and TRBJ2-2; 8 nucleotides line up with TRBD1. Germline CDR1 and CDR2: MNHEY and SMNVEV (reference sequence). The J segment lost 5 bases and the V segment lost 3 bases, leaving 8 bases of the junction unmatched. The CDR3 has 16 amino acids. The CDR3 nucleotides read TGTGCCAGCAGTTTTTCCCCGGGACAGGTAACCGGGGAGCTGTTTTTT. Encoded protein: CASSFSPGQVTGELFF.

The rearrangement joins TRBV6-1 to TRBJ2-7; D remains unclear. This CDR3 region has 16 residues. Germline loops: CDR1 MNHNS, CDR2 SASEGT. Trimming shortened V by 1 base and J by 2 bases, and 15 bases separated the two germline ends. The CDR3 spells CASSEEYGWGPYEQYF. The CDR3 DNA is TGTGCCAGCAGTGAAGAATACGGGTGGGGTCCCTACGAGCAGTACTTC.

This chain's CDR3 is CASSYSDSSYGYTF. The CDR3 DNA follows: TGTGCCAGCAGTTACTCGGACAGTTCCTATGGCTACACCTTC. The rearrangement uses TRBV6-5 and TRBJ1-2; tentatively, D is TRBD1 (6 bases). V shed 0 bases and J shed 4 bases, with 9 bases lying between them. Germline CDR1 reads MNHEY; CDR2 reads SVGAGI. The length of the CDR3 is 14 residues.

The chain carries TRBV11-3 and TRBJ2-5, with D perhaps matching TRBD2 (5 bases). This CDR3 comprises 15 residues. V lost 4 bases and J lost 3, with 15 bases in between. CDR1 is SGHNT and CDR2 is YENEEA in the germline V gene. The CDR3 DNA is TGTGCCAGCAGCTCCACGTTGGGAGCGGAAGAGACCCAGTACTTC. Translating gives CASSSTLGAEETQYF.

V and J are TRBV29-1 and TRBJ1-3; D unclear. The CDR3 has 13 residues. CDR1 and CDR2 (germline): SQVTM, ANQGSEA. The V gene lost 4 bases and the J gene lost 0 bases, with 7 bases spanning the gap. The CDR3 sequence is CSVVAASGNTIYF. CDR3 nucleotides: TGCAGCGTTGTGGCGGCCTCTGGAAACACCATATATTTT. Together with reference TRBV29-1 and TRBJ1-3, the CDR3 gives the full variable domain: SAVISQKPSRDICQRGTSLTIQCQVDSQVTMMFWYRQQPGQSLTLIATANQGSEATYESGFVIDKFPISRPNLTFSTLTVSNMSPEDSSIYLCSVVAASGNTIYFGEGSWLTVV.

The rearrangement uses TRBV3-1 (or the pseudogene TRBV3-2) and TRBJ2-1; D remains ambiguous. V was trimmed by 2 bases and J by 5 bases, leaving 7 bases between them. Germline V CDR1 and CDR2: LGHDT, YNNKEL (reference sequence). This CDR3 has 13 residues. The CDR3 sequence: CASSQFVDNEQFF. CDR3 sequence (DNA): TGTGCCAGCAGCCAATTCGTCGACAATGAGCAGTTCTTC.

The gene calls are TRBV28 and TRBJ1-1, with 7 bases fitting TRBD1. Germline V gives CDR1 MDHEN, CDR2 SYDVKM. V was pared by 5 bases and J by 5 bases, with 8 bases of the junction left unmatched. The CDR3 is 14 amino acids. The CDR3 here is CASSLLNRGTEAFF. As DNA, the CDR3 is TGTGCCAGCAGTCTACTCAACAGGGGAACTGAAGCTTTCTTT.

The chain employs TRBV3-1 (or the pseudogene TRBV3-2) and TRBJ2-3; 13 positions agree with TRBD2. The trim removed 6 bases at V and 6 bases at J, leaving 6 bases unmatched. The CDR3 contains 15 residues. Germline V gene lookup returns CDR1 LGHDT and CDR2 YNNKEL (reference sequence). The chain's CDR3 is CASRLTSGGFDTQYF. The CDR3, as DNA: TGTGCCAGCAGACTGACTAGCGGGGGGTTCGATACGCAGTATTTT.

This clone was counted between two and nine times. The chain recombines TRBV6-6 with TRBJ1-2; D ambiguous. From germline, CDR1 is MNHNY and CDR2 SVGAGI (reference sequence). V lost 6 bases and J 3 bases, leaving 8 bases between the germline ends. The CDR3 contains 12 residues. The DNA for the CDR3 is TGTGCCAGCAGCGACGGAGACTATGGCTACACCTTC. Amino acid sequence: CASSDGDYGYTF.

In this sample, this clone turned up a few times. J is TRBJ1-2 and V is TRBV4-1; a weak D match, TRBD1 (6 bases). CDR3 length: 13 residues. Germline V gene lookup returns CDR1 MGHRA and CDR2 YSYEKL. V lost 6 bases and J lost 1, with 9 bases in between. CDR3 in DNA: TGCGCCAGCAGGGGGGCGAGTAACTATGGCTACACCTTC. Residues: CASRGASNYGYTF.

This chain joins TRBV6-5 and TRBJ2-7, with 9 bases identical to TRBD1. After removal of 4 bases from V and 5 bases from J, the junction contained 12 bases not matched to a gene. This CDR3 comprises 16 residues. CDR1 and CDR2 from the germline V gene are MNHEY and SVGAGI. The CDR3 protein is CASSFRIGTGRNEQYF. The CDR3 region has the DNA TGTGCCAGCAGTTTCCGTATTGGGACAGGGAGAAACGAGCAGTACTTC.

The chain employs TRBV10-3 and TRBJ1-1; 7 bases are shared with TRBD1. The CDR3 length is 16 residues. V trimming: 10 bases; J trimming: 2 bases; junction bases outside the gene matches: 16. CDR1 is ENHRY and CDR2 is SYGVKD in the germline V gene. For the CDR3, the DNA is TGTGCCAGCGCAGGGGGAGGGGGCCCTCTAAACACTGAAGCTTTCTTT. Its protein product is CASAGGGGPLNTEAFF.